The T cell receptor (beta chain) under discussion was sequenced for a study of blood T cells in healthy people across ages. General study points: Those diversity estimates obtained from one million T cells were thought to be underestimates.

Losses at the gene ends were 4 bases for V and 2 bases for J; bases not matched to a gene: 8. The CDR3 sequence is 15 residues long. The germline V gene encodes CDR1 SGHRS and CDR2 YFSETQ. As concerns this clonotype: Its antigen is currently unknown.

A J-beta primer mix and a sample-barcoded 5' primer were used in a second PCR of roughly 7 to 12 cycles. In TCRdb, the 5' RACE reads were re-called with MiXCR into one record per CDR3 protein. This table holds about 1,800,000 distinct CDR3 sequences, 28% found once. Input material: blood. This receptor was taken from a young woman in good health. This chain links TRBV5-1 with TRBJ1-2, with 7 positions matching TRBD1. The CDR3 loop is CASSITQGENYGYTF. The CDR3 nucleotides read TGCGCCAGCAGCATCACTCAGGGGGAAAACTATGGCTACACCTTC. Full variable domain (outside the CDR3, taken from reference TRBV5-1 and TRBJ1-2): KAGVTQTPRYLIKTRGQQVTLSCSPISGHRSVSWYQQTPGQGLQFLFEYFSETQRNKGNFPGRFSGRQFSNSRSEMNVSTLELGDSALYLCASSITQGENYGYTFGSGTRLTVV.